The 2 T cell receptor beta chains given below trace back to one sample, sequenced in a study of blood T cell repertoires in COVID-19. Some clones are missing from TCRdb's copy, which holds only in-frame ones; the method was immunoSEQ multiplex PCR. Among 150,000 to 200,000 clones listed, around 81% were seen once. The source material was peripheral blood. All receptors derive from a woman aged 40 to 55 with COVID-19, enrolled during active disease.

V usage is TRBV19 and J usage is TRBJ2-5, with 7 bases identical to TRBD2. CDR1 is LNHDA and CDR2 is SQIVND in the germline V gene (reference sequence). With V trimmed by 3 bases and J by 1 base, 8 bases remained unmatched. CDR3 length: 16 amino acids. This CDR3 reads CASSISWGGAQETQYF. In nucleotides, the CDR3 is TGTGCCAGTAGTATTAGCTGGGGAGGGGCCCAAGAGACCCAGTACTTC.

The chain joins TRBV5-1 to TRBJ1-2; D perhaps matches TRBD1 (6 bases). CDR1 and CDR2 (germline): SGHRS, YFSETQ. The CDR3 runs to 16 residues. V was cut by 2 bases and J by 6 bases, with 20 bases left in between. CDR3 DNA sequence: TGCGCCAGCAGCTTCAACGGCAGGGGATATCCTAATGGCTACACCTTC. Its protein product is CASSFNGRGYPNGYTF.